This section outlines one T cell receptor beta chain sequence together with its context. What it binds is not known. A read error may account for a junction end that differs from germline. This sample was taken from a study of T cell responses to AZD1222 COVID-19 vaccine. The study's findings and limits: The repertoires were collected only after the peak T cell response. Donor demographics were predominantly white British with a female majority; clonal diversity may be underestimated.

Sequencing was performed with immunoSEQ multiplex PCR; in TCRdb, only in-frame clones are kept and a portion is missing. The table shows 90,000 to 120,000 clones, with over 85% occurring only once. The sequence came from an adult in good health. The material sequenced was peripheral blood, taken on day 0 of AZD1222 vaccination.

This CDR3 reads CASGFSSSGFTEAFF. The CDR3 DNA is TGTGCCAGCGGTTTCAGCAGTTCGGGGTTCACTGAAGCTTTCTTT. The chain employs TRBV27 and TRBJ1-1; D is unclear. The CDR3 extends over 15 amino acids. Germline CDR1 and CDR2: MNHEY and SMNVEV (reference sequence).